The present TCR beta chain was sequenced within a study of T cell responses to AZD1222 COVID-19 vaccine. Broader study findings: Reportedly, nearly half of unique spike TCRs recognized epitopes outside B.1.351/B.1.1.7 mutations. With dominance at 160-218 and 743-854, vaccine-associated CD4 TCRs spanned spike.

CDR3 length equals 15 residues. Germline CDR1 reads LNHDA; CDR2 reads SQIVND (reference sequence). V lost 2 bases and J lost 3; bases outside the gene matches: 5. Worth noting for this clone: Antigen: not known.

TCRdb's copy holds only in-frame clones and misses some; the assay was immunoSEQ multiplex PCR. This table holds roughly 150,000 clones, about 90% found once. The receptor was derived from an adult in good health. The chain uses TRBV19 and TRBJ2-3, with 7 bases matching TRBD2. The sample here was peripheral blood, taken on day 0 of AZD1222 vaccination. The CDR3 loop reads CASSIQTGGTDTQYF. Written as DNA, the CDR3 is TGTGCCAGTAGTATACAAACCGGGGGGACAGATACGCAGTATTTT.